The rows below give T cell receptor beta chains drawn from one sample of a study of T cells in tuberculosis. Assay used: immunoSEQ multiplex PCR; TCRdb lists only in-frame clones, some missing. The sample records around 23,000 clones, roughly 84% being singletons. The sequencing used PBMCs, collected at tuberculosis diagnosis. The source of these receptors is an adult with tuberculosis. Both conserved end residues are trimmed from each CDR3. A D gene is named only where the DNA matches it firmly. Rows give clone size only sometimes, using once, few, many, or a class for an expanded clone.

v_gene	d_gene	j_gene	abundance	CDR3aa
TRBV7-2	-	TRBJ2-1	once	ASSPRDTEYNEQF
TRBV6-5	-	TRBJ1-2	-	ASSYTGTRNEYGYT
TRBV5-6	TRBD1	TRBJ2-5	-	ASSRTGGETQY
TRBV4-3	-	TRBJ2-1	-	ASSRRRRGDNEQF
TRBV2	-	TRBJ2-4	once	AVLTGNTKNIQY
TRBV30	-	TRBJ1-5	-	AWSRERQPQH
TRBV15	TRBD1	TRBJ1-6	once	ATSREQGQGNSPLH
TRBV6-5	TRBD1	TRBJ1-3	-	ASSYGTGGGNTIY
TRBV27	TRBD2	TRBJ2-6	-	ASYGGALSGANVLT
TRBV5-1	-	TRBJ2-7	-	ASSNQGSYEQY
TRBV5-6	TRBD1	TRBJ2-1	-	ASSGTWGQGDEQF
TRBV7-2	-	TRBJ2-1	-	ASSLRARDEQF
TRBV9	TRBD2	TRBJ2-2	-	ASSPPKGGTGELF